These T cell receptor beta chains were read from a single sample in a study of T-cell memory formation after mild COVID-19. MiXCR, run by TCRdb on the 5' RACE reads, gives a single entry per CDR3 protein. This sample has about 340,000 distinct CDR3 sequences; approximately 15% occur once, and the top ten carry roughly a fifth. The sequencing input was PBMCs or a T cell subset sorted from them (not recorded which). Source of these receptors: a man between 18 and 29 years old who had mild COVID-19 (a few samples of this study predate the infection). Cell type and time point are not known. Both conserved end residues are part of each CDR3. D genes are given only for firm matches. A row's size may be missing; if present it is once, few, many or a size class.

CDR3aa: CASSGQVNNQPQHF
CDR3nt: TGCGCCAGCAGCGGACAGGTGAACAATCAGCCCCAGCATTTT
j_gene: TRBJ1-5
v_gene: TRBV4-1
d_gene: TRBD1
abundance: .

CDR3aa: CASSQTTQSGLGEQFF
CDR3nt: TGTGCCAGCAGTCAAACGACCCAAAGTGGTCTCGGGGAGCAGTTCTTC
j_gene: TRBJ2-1
v_gene: TRBV12-3/TRBV12-4
d_gene: .
abundance: few

CDR3aa: CASSSFRGPNYGYTF
CDR3nt: TGTGCCAGCAGTTCATTTAGGGGGCCCAACTATGGCTACACCTTC
j_gene: TRBJ1-2
v_gene: TRBV12-3/TRBV12-4
d_gene: TRBD1
abundance: few

CDR3aa: CASSQDLSGKVADTQYF
CDR3nt: TGTGCCAGCAGCCAAGATCTGTCGGGGAAGGTTGCAGATACGCAGTATTTT
j_gene: TRBJ2-3
v_gene: TRBV4-2
d_gene: .
abundance: few

CDR3aa: CASSSDPLAKNIQYF
CDR3nt: TGTGCCAGCAGCTCTGACCCCCTAGCCAAAAACATTCAGTACTTC
j_gene: TRBJ2-4
v_gene: TRBV6-5
d_gene: .
abundance: few

CDR3aa: CASSLGETHQPQHF
CDR3nt: TGTGCCAGCAGCTTAGGGGAGACCCATCAGCCCCAGCATTTT
j_gene: TRBJ1-5
v_gene: TRBV7-9
d_gene: .
abundance: many

CDR3aa: CASSESPNAYPQYF
CDR3nt: TGTGCCAGCAGTGAATCCCCCAACGCTTATCCGCAGTATTTT
j_gene: TRBJ2-3
v_gene: TRBV25-1
d_gene: .
abundance: .

CDR3aa: CASSLVGPEKLFF
CDR3nt: TGTGCCAGCAGCTTGGTGGGGCCTGAAAAACTGTTTTTT
j_gene: TRBJ1-4
v_gene: TRBV5-5
d_gene: .
abundance: .

CDR3aa: CASTSGTTNEKLFF
CDR3nt: TGTGCCAGCACCTCCGGGACAACGAATGAAAAACTGTTTTTT
j_gene: TRBJ1-4
v_gene: TRBV6-5
d_gene: .
abundance: .

CDR3aa: CASSLARTGGLTDTQYF
CDR3nt: TGCGCCAGCAGCTTGGCCCGGACAGGGGGCCTTACAGATACGCAGTATTTT
j_gene: TRBJ2-3
v_gene: TRBV5-1
d_gene: TRBD1
abundance: .

CDR3aa: CASEVLGNTDTQYF
CDR3nt: TGCGCCAGCGAGGTACTAGGAAACACAGATACGCAGTATTTT
j_gene: TRBJ2-3
v_gene: TRBV5-1
d_gene: .
abundance: .

CDR3aa: CASSWESGTGELFF
CDR3nt: TGCGCCAGCAGTTGGGAGAGCGGCACCGGGGAGCTGTTTTTT
j_gene: TRBJ2-2
v_gene: TRBV5-1
d_gene: .
abundance: few

CDR3aa: CASAPPFRINLHEQFF
CDR3nt: TGTGCCAGCGCCCCTCCCTTCCGCATCAATCTCCATGAGCAGTTCTTC
j_gene: TRBJ2-1
v_gene: TRBV7-9
d_gene: .
abundance: .

CDR3aa: CASSLAKAGWRETQYF
CDR3nt: TGTGCCAGCAGCTTGGCCAAGGCGGGGTGGCGAGAGACCCAGTACTTC
j_gene: TRBJ2-5
v_gene: TRBV5-6
d_gene: .
abundance: .

CDR3aa: CASSPRASGGPSTDTQYF
CDR3nt: TGTGCCAGCAGTCCTCGGGCTAGCGGGGGCCCGAGCACAGATACGCAGTATTTT
j_gene: TRBJ2-3
v_gene: TRBV6-2/TRBV6-3
d_gene: TRBD2
abundance: .

CDR3aa: CASSGETGDGEKLFF
CDR3nt: TGTGCCAGCAGCGGGGAAACAGGGGATGGTGAAAAACTGTTTTTT
j_gene: TRBJ1-4
v_gene: TRBV5-6
d_gene: TRBD1
abundance: many

CDR3aa: CASSLESPARWNEQFF
CDR3nt: TGCGCCAGCAGCTTGGAATCCCCAGCCCGTTGGAATGAGCAGTTCTTC
j_gene: TRBJ2-1
v_gene: TRBV5-1
d_gene: .
abundance: .

CDR3aa: CASSSFPRDRLRYEQYF
CDR3nt: TGTGCCAGCAGCTCCTTCCCCCGGGACAGGCTCCGCTACGAGCAGTACTTC
j_gene: TRBJ2-7
v_gene: TRBV12-3/TRBV12-4
d_gene: TRBD1
abundance: .

CDR3aa: CASSNEQGTYSNQPQHF
CDR3nt: TGTGCCAGTAGTAATGAACAGGGAACTTATAGCAATCAGCCCCAGCATTTT
j_gene: TRBJ1-5
v_gene: TRBV19
d_gene: .
abundance: .

CDR3aa: CAWSSGNNEQFF
CDR3nt: TGTGCCTGGAGTTCGGGGAACAATGAGCAGTTCTTC
j_gene: TRBJ2-1
v_gene: TRBV30
d_gene: .
abundance: .

CDR3aa: CASSFTRGHPNYGYTF
CDR3nt: TGTGCCAGCAGCTTCACTCGGGGACACCCCAACTATGGCTACACCTTC
j_gene: TRBJ1-2
v_gene: TRBV7-2
d_gene: .
abundance: few

CDR3aa: CASSSTGGGGSNQPQHF
CDR3nt: TGTGCCAGCAGTTCTACAGGGGGCGGGGGAAGCAATCAGCCCCAGCATTTT
j_gene: TRBJ1-5
v_gene: TRBV12-3/TRBV12-4
d_gene: TRBD1
abundance: few

CDR3aa: CASSVNVGLVEETQYF
CDR3nt: TGTGCCAGCAGCGTAAATGTGGGGTTAGTTGAAGAGACCCAGTACTTC
j_gene: TRBJ2-5
v_gene: TRBV9
d_gene: .
abundance: few

CDR3aa: CASTPGAGIQYF
CDR3nt: TGCGCCAGCACCCCAGGGGCGGGCATTCAGTACTTC
j_gene: TRBJ2-4
v_gene: TRBV4-1
d_gene: .
abundance: .

CDR3aa: CASSFGRGTTNEQFF
CDR3nt: TGTGCCAGCAGCTTTGGGAGGGGTACGACCAATGAGCAGTTCTTC
j_gene: TRBJ2-1
v_gene: TRBV7-8
d_gene: TRBD2
abundance: .

CDR3aa: CASRDRGTGELFF
CDR3nt: TGTGCCAGCAGAGACAGGGGGACCGGGGAGCTGTTTTTT
j_gene: TRBJ2-2
v_gene: TRBV12-3/TRBV12-4
d_gene: TRBD1
abundance: many

CDR3aa: CASSLRDGNYGYTF
CDR3nt: TGTGCCAGCAGCCTCCGGGACGGAAACTATGGCTACACCTTC
j_gene: TRBJ1-2
v_gene: TRBV7-2
d_gene: .
abundance: .

CDR3aa: CASSKKRPGEGKLFF
CDR3nt: TGTGCCAGCAGCAAAAAGCGTCCAGGGGAAGGAAAACTGTTTTTT
j_gene: TRBJ1-4
v_gene: TRBV7-2
d_gene: .
abundance: .

CDR3aa: CASSQDPNLYGYTF
CDR3nt: TGTGCCAGCAGCCAAGATCCTAATCTCTATGGCTACACCTTC
j_gene: TRBJ1-2
v_gene: TRBV4-2
d_gene: .
abundance: .

CDR3aa: CASSVVGTDTQYF
CDR3nt: TGTGCCAGCAGCGTAGTCGGCACAGATACGCAGTATTTT
j_gene: TRBJ2-3
v_gene: TRBV9
d_gene: .
abundance: many

CDR3aa: CSVAVGRTAGELFF
CDR3nt: TGCAGCGTTGCGGTGGGCAGAACGGCCGGGGAGCTGTTTTTT
j_gene: TRBJ2-2
v_gene: TRBV29-1
d_gene: .
abundance: few

CDR3aa: CASSRRHLPEYEQYF
CDR3nt: TGTGCCAGCAGTCGACGACACCTGCCTGAATACGAGCAGTACTTC
j_gene: TRBJ2-7
v_gene: TRBV7-2
d_gene: .
abundance: .

CDR3aa: CASSHRLAGEVNTEAFF
CDR3nt: TGTGCCAGCAGCCACCGCCTGGCAGGGGAAGTTAACACTGAAGCTTTCTTT
j_gene: TRBJ1-1
v_gene: TRBV7-9
d_gene: .
abundance: .

CDR3aa: CASLETGGNSYNEQFF
CDR3nt: TGTGCCAGCCTAGAAACGGGCGGGAACTCCTACAATGAGCAGTTCTTC
j_gene: TRBJ2-1
v_gene: TRBV12-3/TRBV12-4
d_gene: .
abundance: few

CDR3aa: CASSQSSGTGNFDQPQHF
CDR3nt: TGTGCCAGCAGCCAATCCTCCGGGACAGGGAACTTTGATCAGCCCCAGCATTTT
j_gene: TRBJ1-5
v_gene: TRBV4-2
d_gene: TRBD1
abundance: few

CDR3aa: CASSLDFETQYF
CDR3nt: TGCGCCAGCAGCTTGGATTTTGAGACCCAGTACTTC
j_gene: TRBJ2-5
v_gene: TRBV5-1
d_gene: .
abundance: many

CDR3aa: CASSLGFRQPQHF
CDR3nt: TGTGCCAGCAGCTTGGGGTTTAGACAGCCCCAGCATTTT
j_gene: TRBJ1-5
v_gene: TRBV7-8
d_gene: .
abundance: many

CDR3aa: CASSLALWNTEAFF
CDR3nt: TGTGCCAGCAGTTTAGCGCTTTGGAACACTGAAGCTTTCTTT
j_gene: TRBJ1-1
v_gene: TRBV12-3/TRBV12-4
d_gene: .
abundance: many

CDR3aa: CASSRIDGPNQPQHF
CDR3nt: TGTGCCAGCAGCCGGATAGACGGCCCAAATCAGCCCCAGCATTTT
j_gene: TRBJ1-5
v_gene: TRBV4-2
d_gene: .
abundance: many

CDR3aa: CASSPRFTEAFF
CDR3nt: TGTGCCAGCAGTCCCAGGTTCACTGAAGCTTTCTTT
j_gene: TRBJ1-1
v_gene: TRBV6-6
d_gene: .
abundance: .

CDR3aa: CASSPDRWTPDTGELFF
CDR3nt: TGCGCCAGCAGCCCCGACCGTTGGACTCCCGACACCGGGGAGCTGTTTTTT
j_gene: TRBJ2-2
v_gene: TRBV4-3
d_gene: .
abundance: few

CDR3aa: CASSRGLDEKLFF
CDR3nt: TGTGCCAGCAGCCGGGGGTTGGATGAAAAACTGTTTTTT
j_gene: TRBJ1-4
v_gene: TRBV6-2/TRBV6-3
d_gene: .
abundance: many

CDR3aa: CASSPYLAGANTGELFF
CDR3nt: TGTGCCAGCAGCCCCTACCTAGCGGGGGCCAACACCGGGGAGCTGTTTTTT
j_gene: TRBJ2-2
v_gene: TRBV27
d_gene: TRBD2
abundance: .

CDR3aa: CASSQESFGAVQYF
CDR3nt: TGCGCCAGCAGCCAAGAGAGTTTTGGGGCAGTGCAGTACTTC
j_gene: TRBJ2-7
v_gene: TRBV4-3
d_gene: .
abundance: few

CDR3aa: CSASGPQGTYEQYF
CDR3nt: TGCAGTGCTAGTGGACCCCAAGGTACCTACGAGCAGTACTTC
j_gene: TRBJ2-7
v_gene: TRBV20-1
d_gene: .
abundance: .

CDR3aa: CASSPAGFDKETQYF
CDR3nt: TGCGCCAGCAGCCCAGCGGGGTTCGACAAAGAGACCCAGTACTTC
j_gene: TRBJ2-5
v_gene: TRBV5-1
d_gene: TRBD2
abundance: .